These 31 T cell receptor beta chains originate from one sample sequenced in a study of blood T cell repertoires in COVID-19. Data came from immunoSEQ multiplex PCR; TCRdb stores just in-frame clones and leaves some out. The sample shows 65,000 to 95,000 clones, around four fifths of them seen only once. Sequencing was performed on peripheral blood. Receptors were obtained from a man aged 55 to 70 with COVID-19, enrolled during active disease.

V is TRBV19 and J is TRBJ2-7, with 10 bases fitting TRBD1. The germline CDR1 and CDR2 sequences are LNHDA and SQIVND (reference sequence). The CDR3 runs 16 residues. V gave up 5 bases and J gave up 5 bases; unmatched junction bases: 12. Here the CDR3 reads CASSLFRTGGADEQYF. CDR3 coding DNA: TGTGCCAGTAGTCTCTTTCGGACAGGGGGGGCGGACGAGCAGTACTTC.

The chain recombines TRBV27 with TRBJ2-2; no reliable D call. Germline V CDR1 and CDR2: MNHEY, SMNVEV (reference sequence). This CDR3 is built from 15 residues. Trimming cost V 1 base and J 4 bases, with 10 bases left between them. For the CDR3, the DNA is TGTGCCAGCAGTTTATATCCCAGCGTCACCGGGGAGCTGTTTTTT. This translates into CASSLYPSVTGELFF.

The rearrangement joins TRBV16 to TRBJ2-3; TRBD1 might be the D (6 bases). The CDR3 loop spans 13 amino acids. Trimming removed 6 bases from V and 10 bases from J, with 17 bases in between. Germline V gene lookup returns CDR1 KGHSY and CDR2 FQNENV. CDR3 sequence reads: CASSPSTGSAQYF. The DNA for the CDR3 is TGTGCCAGCAGTCCATCGACAGGCAGCGCGCAGTATTTT.

The chain couples TRBV5-4 to TRBJ2-5, with 11 bases identical to TRBD2. The V gene end was trimmed by 4 bases and the J gene end by 4 bases; junction bases not matched to a gene: 6. The CDR3 is 15 amino acids. Germline CDR1 is SGHNT and CDR2 is YYREEE (reference sequence). Here the CDR3 reads CASSLSGGAGETQYF. CDR3 nucleotide sequence: TGTGCCAGCAGCCTTAGCGGGGGGGCAGGAGAGACCCAGTACTTC. Based on the CDR3 plus reference TRBV5-4 and TRBJ2-5, the full variable domain is ETGVTQSPTHLIKTRGQQVTLRCSSQSGHNTVSWYQQALGQGPQFIFQYYREEENGRGNFPPRFSGLQFPNYSSELNVNALELDDSALYLCASSLSGGAGETQYFGPGTRLLVL.

The chain recombines TRBV27 with TRBJ2-7, with 10 nucleotides matching TRBD2. There are 17 residues in the CDR3. The V gene's germline CDR1 is MNHEY and CDR2 SMNVEV (reference sequence). V shed 5 bases, J shed 0 bases, and the junction held 10 bases outside the gene matches. CDR3 DNA sequence: TGTGCCAGCAGTGATTACCCAGGACTAGCGGCCTCCTACGAGCAGTACTTC. This sequence encodes CASSDYPGLAASYEQYF.

The CDR3 region is CASSSGQGNQPQHF. The DNA of the CDR3 is TGTGCCAGCAGTTCCGGACAGGGCAATCAGCCCCAGCATTTT. The chain carries TRBV6-5 and TRBJ1-5; 7 nucleotides line up with TRBD1. The CDR3 has 14 amino acids. The germline gives CDR1 MNHEY, CDR2 SVGAGI. V gave up 4 bases and J gave up 2 bases; unmatched junction bases: 2.

The rearrangement links TRBV7-9 to TRBJ1-2; 7 bases map to TRBD1. V lost 5 bases, J lost 0 bases, and 3 bases stayed unmatched. CDR1 is SEHNR and CDR2 is FQNEAQ in the germline V gene (reference sequence). This CDR3 spans 14 amino acids. CDR3 bases: TGTGCCAGCAGCGACAGGGATCCTAACTATGGCTACACCTTC. Translating it yields CASSDRDPNYGYTF.

The V call is TRBV2, the J call TRBJ1-5, with unresolved D. V was pared by 8 bases and J by 0 bases, with 11 bases between. The CDR3 covers 14 residues. Germline-derived CDR1 and CDR2 are SNHLY and FYNNEI. The chain's CDR3 is CASERTDSNQPQHF. DNA of the CDR3: TGTGCCAGCGAGCGAACGGATAGCAATCAGCCCCAGCATTTT. Combining the CDR3 with reference TRBV2 and TRBJ1-5 gives the whole variable domain EPEVTQTPSHQVTQMGQEVILRCVPISNHLYFYWYRQILGQKVEFLVSFYNNEISEKSEIFDDQFSVERPDGSNFTLKIRSTKLEDSAMYFCASERTDSNQPQHFGDGTRLSIL.

This clone was seen a single time. The chain couples TRBV2 to TRBJ2-3, with 10 bases identical to TRBD1. Per germline, CDR1 SNHLY and CDR2 FYNNEI. After removal of 5 bases from V and 4 bases from J, the junction contained 6 bases not matched to a gene. The CDR3 sequence is 15 residues long. The DNA of the CDR3 is TGTGCCAGCAGTAAAGGACAGGGGGAGGCAGATACGCAGTATTTT. Protein sequence: CASSKGQGEADTQYF.

The V gene is TRBV24-1, the J gene TRBJ2-1; 11 bases map to TRBD2. Germline assignment: CDR1 KGHDR and CDR2 SFDVKD. CDR3 size: 18 residues. The V segment lost 4 bases and the J segment 7 bases; nucleotides outside the gene matches: 14. The CDR3 sequence is CATSDNPHSGRAGNEQFF. DNA for the CDR3: TGTGCCACCAGTGACAATCCCCATAGCGGGAGGGCGGGGAATGAGCAGTTCTTC.

J is TRBJ2-7 and V is TRBV12-5; TRBD2 matches at 12 bases. The CDR3 sequence is 17 residues long. The J segment lost 4 bases and the V segment lost 5 bases, leaving 12 bases of the junction unmatched. Germline assignment: CDR1 LGHNT and CDR2 FRNRAP. For the CDR3, the DNA is TGTGCTAGTGGTCTTACTACCGGGACTAGCGGGTCATACGAGCAGTACTTC. Protein: CASGLTTGTSGSYEQYF.

The chain is built from TRBV4-3 and TRBJ2-3; D perhaps matches TRBD2 (7 bases). Trimming removed 0 bases at V and 4 bases at J, with 17 bases between. Germline lookup yields CDR1 LGHNA and CDR2 YSLEER. The CDR3 has 17 residues. CDR3 protein: CASSQEALEGGADTQYF. CDR3 DNA: TGCGCCAGCAGCCAAGAGGCCCTAGAGGGGGGGGCAGATACGCAGTATTTT.

On this clone: A junction end diverges from the germline sequence, so it may reflect a read error. The chain uses TRBV10-3 and TRBJ2-7; D is possibly TRBD2 (6 bases). CDR1 ENHRY and CDR2 SYGVKD come from the germline V gene. CDR3 size: 15 residues. The CDR3, as DNA: TGTGCCATCAGTGAGTCGCGGGACGCCTCCCACGAGCAGTACTTC. Protein sequence: CAISESRDASHEQYF.

The rearrangement uses TRBV19 and TRBJ1-2; 10 nucleotides agree with TRBD1. The CDR3 sequence is 15 residues long. The J segment lost 8 bases and the V segment lost 5 bases, leaving 11 bases of the junction unmatched. Per the germline V gene, CDR1 is LNHDA and CDR2 is SQIVND (reference sequence). The CDR3 sequence: CASSDRDRGRGGYTF. In DNA form, the CDR3 reads TGTGCCAGTAGTGACCGGGACAGGGGTAGGGGCGGCTACACCTTC.

The chain couples TRBV30 to TRBJ1-4; the D is unclear. CDR1 and CDR2 from the germline V gene are GTSNPN and SVGIG (reference sequence). The CDR3 totals 13 residues. The V and J ends lost 7 bases and 0 bases respectively, with 9 bases between them. The CDR3 here is CASSSATNEKLFF. CDR3 in DNA: TGTGCCTCTTCGTCGGCAACTAATGAAAAACTGTTTTTT.

The chain is built from TRBV10-3 and TRBJ1-1; weak D call: TRBD1 (5 bases). The CDR3 loop spans 14 amino acids. From germline, CDR1 is ENHRY and CDR2 SYGVKD. V was pared by 5 bases and J by 2 bases, with 12 bases between. The CDR3 coding sequence is TGTGCCATCAGTCCCCTCGGGGGTAACACTGAAGCTTTCTTT. Translating gives CAISPLGGNTEAFF.

The chain employs TRBV10-3 and TRBJ2-1; D perhaps matches TRBD1 (5 bases). Trimming pared 2 bases from V and 10 bases from J, leaving 9 bases between. CDR3 length: 12 amino acids. Germline values: CDR1 ENHRY, CDR2 SYGVKD. The CDR3 loop is CAISETQDEQFF. DNA for the CDR3: TGTGCCATCAGTGAGACACAGGACGAGCAGTTCTTC.

This clone was detected only a few times. The rearrangement uses TRBV14 and TRBJ2-3; unclear D gene. V lost 0 bases and J 3 bases, leaving 16 bases between the germline ends. Germline assignment: CDR1 SGHDN and CDR2 FVKESK. The CDR3 is made up of 17 amino acids. CDR3 in amino acids: CASSQEILRSRTDTQYF. The CDR3 bases are TGTGCCAGCAGCCAAGAAATCCTACGGTCCAGGACAGATACGCAGTATTTT.

The chain links TRBV5-1 to TRBJ2-7, with D maybe TRBD1 (6 bases). The CDR3 consists of 18 residues. V was shortened by 0 bases and J by 5 bases, with 24 bases between the two germline ends. CDR1 and CDR2 (germline): SGHRS, YFSETQ. The CDR3 sequence is CASSLAEFRQVPKDEQYF. Written as DNA, the CDR3 is TGCGCCAGCAGCTTGGCCGAGTTCCGACAGGTTCCCAAGGACGAGCAGTACTTC.

CDR3 sequence (DNA): TGTGCCAGCAGCCCGACAGGGCAGCGAGCTTTCTTT. It translates to CASSPTGQRAFF. V usage is TRBV7-6 and J usage is TRBJ1-1; 7 positions agree with TRBD1. CDR3 length: 12 residues. Losses at the gene ends were 5 bases for V and 10 bases for J; bases not matched to a gene: 7. Germline V gene sequence: CDR1 SGHVS, CDR2 FNYEAQ.

This chain joins TRBV2 and TRBJ2-7, with D possibly TRBD2 on 5 matching bases. The V gene's germline CDR1 is SNHLY and CDR2 FYNNEI. The V end lost 6 bases, the J end lost 0 bases, and 12 bases lay between the germline ends. The CDR3 has 14 residues. For the CDR3, the DNA is TGTGCCAGCAGAAGAGGGTTGAGCTCCTACGAGCAGTACTTC. Translation: CASRRGLSSYEQYF.

The chain carries TRBV14 and TRBJ1-1; the match to TRBD1 covers 9 bases. Germline V gene data show CDR1 as SGHDN and CDR2 as FVKESK. This CDR3 comprises 15 residues. V trimming: 2 bases; J trimming: 5 bases; junction bases outside the gene matches: 6. The CDR3 sequence: CASSQLQGAGTEAFF. The CDR3 DNA reads TGTGCCAGCAGCCAACTACAGGGGGCAGGGACTGAAGCTTTCTTT.

V gene TRBV20-1 combines with J gene TRBJ2-1; D ambiguous. The V end lost 1 base, the J end lost 5 bases, and 3 bases lay between the germline ends. The CDR3 is 11 residues long. CDR1 is DFQATT and CDR2 is SNEGSKA in the germline V gene (reference sequence). CDR3 coding DNA: TGCAGTGCTAGAGGCGACAATGAGCAGTTCTTC. Translation gives CSARGDNEQFF.

The V gene is TRBV3-1 (or the pseudogene TRBV3-2), the J gene TRBJ2-7; 14 nucleotides match TRBD2. The CDR3 contains 16 residues. The V segment lost 4 bases and the J segment 2 bases; nucleotides outside the gene matches: 4. Germline values: CDR1 LGHDT, CDR2 YNNKEL (reference sequence). Here the CDR3 reads CASSPRLAGGPYEQYF. For the CDR3, the DNA is TGTGCCAGCAGCCCACGACTAGCGGGGGGGCCCTACGAGCAGTACTTC.

This chain joins TRBV11-3 and TRBJ2-7, with TRBD2 identical over 7 bases. Germline-derived CDR1 and CDR2 are SGHNT and YENEEA. The CDR3 extends over 16 amino acids. J was trimmed by 2 bases and V by 5 bases; bases with no gene match: 12. In DNA form, the CDR3 reads TGTGCCAGCAGCCCTCCCAGCGGGATTACGACCTACGAGCAGTACTTC. Translated, it gives CASSPPSGITTYEQYF.

The CDR3 coding sequence is TGTGCCAGTAGGCCGGGAGGTCCAGGGACGAAATTGAACACCATATATTTT. Its protein is CASRPGGPGTKLNTIYF. The chain carries TRBV19 and TRBJ1-3, with D possibly being TRBD1 (5 bases). CDR3 length: 17 residues. CDR1 and CDR2 (germline): LNHDA, SQIVND (reference sequence). Trimming shortened V by 6 bases and J by 7 bases, and 25 bases separated the two germline ends.

The rearrangement uses TRBV7-4 and TRBJ2-7, with no clear D. Germline V gene lookup returns CDR1 SGHVT and CDR2 SQSDAQ. The CDR3 contains 13 residues. Trimming pared 1 base from V and 4 bases from J, leaving 8 bases between. This chain's CDR3 is CASSLVPKYEQYF. In nucleotides, the CDR3 is TGTGCCAGCAGCTTAGTCCCAAAATACGAGCAGTACTTC.

The V and J genes are TRBV25-1 and TRBJ1-5; TRBD1 aligns across 7 bases. The V segment lost 6 bases and the J segment 4 bases; nucleotides outside the gene matches: 6. Germline V lookup: CDR1 MGHDK, CDR2 SYGVNS. The CDR3 extends over 14 amino acids. The CDR3 DNA sequence: TGTGCCAGCAGCCCGACAGGGATAAATCAGCCCCAGCATTTT. It specifies CASSPTGINQPQHF.

The chain employs TRBV10-3 and TRBJ1-2; the match to TRBD1 covers 9 bases. The CDR3 runs to 13 residues. Trimming removed 10 bases from V and 2 bases from J; junction bases left unmatched: 5. CDR1 and CDR2 from the germline V gene are ENHRY and SYGVKD. CDR3 DNA sequence: TGTGCCACCCGGACAGGGGAGAACTATGGCTACACCTTC. As protein: CATRTGENYGYTF.

The CDR3 here is CASSPRNEKLFF. CDR3 nucleotides: TGTGCCAGCTCACCTCGTAATGAAAAACTGTTTTTT. This chain connects TRBV18 to TRBJ1-4; D not certain. Trimming took off 3 bases at V and 4 bases at J, with 3 bases between the two ends. This CDR3 spans 12 amino acids. CDR1 and CDR2 (germline): KGHSH, LQKENI.

The rearrangement uses TRBV15 and TRBJ2-7, with 8 bases lining up with TRBD2. CDR3 length: 17 residues. V trimming: 0 bases; J trimming: 8 bases; junction bases outside the gene matches: 15. The V gene's germline CDR1 is LNHNV and CDR2 YYDKDF (reference sequence). CDR3 protein: CATSRDRQRGPPLQQYF. CDR3 nucleotides: TGTGCCACCAGCAGAGATCGCCAGCGGGGGCCGCCTTTGCAGCAGTACTTC.